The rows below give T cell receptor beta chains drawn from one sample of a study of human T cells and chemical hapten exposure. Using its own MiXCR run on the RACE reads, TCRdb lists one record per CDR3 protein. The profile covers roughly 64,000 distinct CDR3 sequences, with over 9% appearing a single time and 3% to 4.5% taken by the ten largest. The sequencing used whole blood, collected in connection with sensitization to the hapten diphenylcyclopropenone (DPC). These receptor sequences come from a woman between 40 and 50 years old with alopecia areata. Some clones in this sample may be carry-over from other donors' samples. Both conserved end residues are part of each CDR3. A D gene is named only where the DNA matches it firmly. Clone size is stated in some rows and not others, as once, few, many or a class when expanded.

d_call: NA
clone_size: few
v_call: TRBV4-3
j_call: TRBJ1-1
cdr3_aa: CASSQEGRLDTEAFF
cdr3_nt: TGCGCCAGCAGCCAAGAAGGCAGGTTAGACACTGAAGCTTTCTTT

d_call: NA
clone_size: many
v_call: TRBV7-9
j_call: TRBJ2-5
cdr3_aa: CASSLQQGWSGGETQYF
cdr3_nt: TGTGCCAGCAGCTTACAACAGGGTTGGTCCGGTGGAGAGACCCAGTACTTC

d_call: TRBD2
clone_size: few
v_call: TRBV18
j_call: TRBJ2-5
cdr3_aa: CASSLGLAVQETQYF
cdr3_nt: TGTGCCAGCTCACTCGGGCTAGCGGTTCAAGAGACCCAGTACTTC

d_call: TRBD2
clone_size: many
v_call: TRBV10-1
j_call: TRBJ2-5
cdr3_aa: CASSEGLAGQETQYF
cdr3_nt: TGCGCCAGCAGTGAAGGACTAGCGGGACAAGAGACCCAGTACTTC

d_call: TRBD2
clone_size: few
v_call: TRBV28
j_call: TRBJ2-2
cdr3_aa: CASTQRSGSTRDGELFF
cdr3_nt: TGTGCCAGCACCCAGCGTAGCGGGAGTACTAGGGACGGGGAGCTGTTTTTT

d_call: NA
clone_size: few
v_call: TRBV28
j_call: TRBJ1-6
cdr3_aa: CASVQADSPLHF
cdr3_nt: TGTGCCAGCGTCCAGGCTGATTCACCCCTCCACTTT

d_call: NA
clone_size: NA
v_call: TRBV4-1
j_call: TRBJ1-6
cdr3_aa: CASSQFTGNNSPLHF
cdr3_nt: TGCGCCAGCAGCCAATTCACAGGGAATAATTCACCCCTCCACTTT

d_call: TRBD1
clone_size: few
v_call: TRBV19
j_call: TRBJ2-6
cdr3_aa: CASEQPGTVNSGANVLTF
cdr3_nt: TGTGCCAGTGAACAACCCGGGACAGTGAACTCTGGGGCCAACGTCCTGACTTTC

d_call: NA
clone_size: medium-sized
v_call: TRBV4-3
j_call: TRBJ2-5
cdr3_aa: CASSQGWGRVGTEETQYF
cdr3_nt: TGCGCCAGCAGCCAAGGATGGGGAAGGGTCGGGACGGAAGAGACCCAGTACTTC

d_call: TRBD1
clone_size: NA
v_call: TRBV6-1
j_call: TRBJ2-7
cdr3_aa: CASSAPGQGRHEQYF
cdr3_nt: TGTGCCAGCAGTGCCCCGGGACAGGGTCGTCACGAGCAGTACTTC

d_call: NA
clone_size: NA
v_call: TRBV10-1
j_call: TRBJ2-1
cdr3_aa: CASSVGLEQFF
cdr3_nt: TGCGCCAGCAGTGTTGGACTTGAGCAGTTCTTC

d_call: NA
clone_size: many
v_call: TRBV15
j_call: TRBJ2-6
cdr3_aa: CATSGGGLPQAGANVLAF
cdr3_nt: TGTGCCACCAGCGGAGGGGGACTCCCACAAGCTGGGGCCAACGTCCTGGCTTTC

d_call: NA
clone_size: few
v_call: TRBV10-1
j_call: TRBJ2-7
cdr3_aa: CASSESGDGYEQYF
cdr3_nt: TGCGCCAGCAGTGAGTCCGGGGACGGTTACGAGCAGTACTTC

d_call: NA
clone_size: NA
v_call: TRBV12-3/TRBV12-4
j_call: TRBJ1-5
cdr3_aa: CASSLRNQPQHF
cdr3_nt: TGTGCCAGCAGTTTACGGAATCAGCCCCAGCATTTT

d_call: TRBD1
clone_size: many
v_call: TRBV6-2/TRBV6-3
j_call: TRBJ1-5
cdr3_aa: CASRPNPNRGGKPQHF
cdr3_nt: TGTGCCAGCAGACCGAATCCGAACAGGGGGGGAAAACCCCAGCATTTT

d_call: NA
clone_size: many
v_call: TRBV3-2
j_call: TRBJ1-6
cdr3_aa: CASSHGQGAENSPLHF
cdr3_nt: TGTGCCAGCAGCCATGGACAGGGGGCAGAAAATTCACCCCTCCACTTT

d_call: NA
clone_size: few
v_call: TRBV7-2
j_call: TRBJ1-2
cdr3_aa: CASSLRGNGYTF
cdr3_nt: TGTGCCAGCAGCTTAAGGGGGAATGGCTACACCTTC

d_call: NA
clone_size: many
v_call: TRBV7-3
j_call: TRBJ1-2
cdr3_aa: CASSSSGSGYTF
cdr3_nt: TGTGCCAGCAGCTCTTCAGGGTCCGGCTACACCTTC

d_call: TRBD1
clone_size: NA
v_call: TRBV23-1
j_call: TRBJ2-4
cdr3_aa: CASSRIGRDRERGWAKNIQYF
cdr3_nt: TGCGCCAGCAGCCGAATCGGCCGGGACAGGGAGAGGGGTTGGGCCAAAAACATTCAGTACTTC